This TCR beta chain emerged from a study of brain T cells in children with intractable seizures listed by TCRdb under 2021. In terms of the full investigation: As a first screen for immune gene transcripts, resected brain tissue from a few dozen pediatric epilepsy surgery cases was run on a NanoString immunology panel. Of the approximately 12 selected surgery cases, pre-surgery blood was also sequenced for eight, so four had brain tissue only.

TCR beta chain sequences were generated from genomic DNA using the immunoSEQ assay. As for how the authors treated the data: CDR3 sequences that did not begin with the conserved framework cysteine at position 104 were removed by hand. Clonality was calculated as one minus the normalized Shannon's Diversity Index, with values ranging from 0 (maximal diversity) to 1 (oligoclonal). Chi-squared comparison-of-proportions tests assessed whether the same CDR3 differed in frequency between samples, such as brain versus blood. Public clonotypes were identified through searches of immuneACCESS, and similarity to known antiviral clonotypes was evaluated with the VDJdb browser. Drawn from immuneACCESS, this table holds only the in-frame rearrangements with V and J called that TCRdb kept. Clones are partly lost; checked studies trace under half to an unresolved V gene and leave the rest unexplained. V and J calls and clone size are copied from that table; D and trimming were computed from the DNA. In this sample the table shows 110,000 or so clones, under 95% of which occur a single time. The biggest ten clones account for around 4.1% of the sample.

Regarding this clone: The antigen it binds to is not known. The input lacks base qualities; no much larger clone sits a single base away.

Results and caveats for the whole study, not just this receptor: Viral specificity was inferred solely from CDR3 sequence similarity, and the HCMV serostatus of the patients was not known. Because pre- and post-surgery blood were sequenced to different depths, clones absent from the pre-surgery sample may reflect undersampling.

From the germline V gene, CDR1 is MNHEY and CDR2 is SVGEGT. The junction shows trimming of 3 bases on V and 4 bases on J, and the gene matches do not reach 13 bases of it. From the cysteine through the phenylalanine, the CDR3 covers 17 amino acids. Only the CDR3 DNA is retained, 51 bases long and in frame from the first base. The time point label, read with the paper, signifies: resected brain tissue, or blood drawn just prior to surgery. The surgery cases showing the highest brain T cell transcript signatures were chosen for TCR beta chain sequencing of brain tissue and, when available, of blood. Prior to surgery, the patients had been treated with at least one anti-epileptic drug. TCR-sequenced patients were children with drug-resistant epilepsy due to tuberous sclerosis complex, focal cortical dysplasia, Rasmussen encephalitis or hemimegalencephaly. Blood samples were drawn just before the epilepsy surgery. Bulk genomic DNA was isolated from unsorted brain tissue and whole blood using the Monarch genomic DNA purification kit.

This TCR was recovered from a boy under two years old with hemimegalencephaly and intractable seizures. The chain is assembled from TRBV6-2 or TRBV6-3 and TRBJ2-7; TRBD2 agrees with 9 junctional bases. The sequencing used peripheral blood, collected at surgery. The CDR3 has the sequence CASSYRRVAGVRYEQYF. The DNA is as follows: TGTGCCAGCAGTTATCGAAGGGTAGCGGGAGTTCGGTACGAGCAGTACTTC.